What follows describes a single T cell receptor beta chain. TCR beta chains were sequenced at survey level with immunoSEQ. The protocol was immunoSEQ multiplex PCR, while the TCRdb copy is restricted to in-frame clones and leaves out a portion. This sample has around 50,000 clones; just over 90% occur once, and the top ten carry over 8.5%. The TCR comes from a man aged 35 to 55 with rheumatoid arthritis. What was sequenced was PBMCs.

As DNA, the CDR3 is TGTGCCAGCAGCGTAGGGATTAGCGGGATGCCCTACGAGCAGTACTTC. Its translation is CASSVGISGMPYEQYF. The rearrangement joins TRBV9 to TRBJ2-7, with TRBD2 matching over 8 bases. Germline V gives CDR1 SGDLS, CDR2 YYNGEE. J gave up 2 bases and V 0 bases, and 7 bases lay outside the gene matches. CDR3 length: 16 residues.